This TCR beta chain was captured in a study of OX40 agonist ivuxolimab in advanced cancers. In the study overall: The patients received ivuxolimab by intravenous route every 2 weeks at 0.01 to 10 mg/kg.

Germline CDR1 is SGDLS and CDR2 is YYNGEE. V trimming: 4 bases; J trimming: 1 base; junction bases outside the gene matches: 3. The CDR3 sequence is 15 residues long. Sequencing used immunoSEQ multiplex PCR; TCRdb keeps in-frame clones, though not all of them. The repertoire consists of just under 85,000 clones, with roughly 82% occurring once and the leading ten covering around 2.9%. The specimen comprised CD4+ or CD8+ T cells sorted from blood, sampled in a trial of the OX40 agonist ivuxolimab. This sequence originates from an adult with an advanced solid tumor such as melanoma, head and neck, liver or kidney cancer. The chain recombines TRBV9 with TRBJ2-5; 11 bases line up with TRBD1. The DNA of the CDR3 is TGTGCCAGCAGCCGGACAGGGGGCCCCCAAGAGACCCAGTACTTC. The encoded protein is CASSRTGGPQETQYF.